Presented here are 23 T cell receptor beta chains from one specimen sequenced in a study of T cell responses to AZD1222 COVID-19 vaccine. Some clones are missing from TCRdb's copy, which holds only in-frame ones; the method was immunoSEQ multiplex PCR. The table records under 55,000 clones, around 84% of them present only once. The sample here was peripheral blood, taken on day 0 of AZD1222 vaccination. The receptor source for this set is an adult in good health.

The DNA of the CDR3 is TGTGCCAGCAGTTTATCTCGAGGGGCACCAAATCAGCCCCAGCATTTT. Amino acid sequence: CASSLSRGAPNQPQHF. This chain links TRBV27 with TRBJ1-5, with a weak D call TRBD1 (5 bases). The CDR3 is 16 amino acids. Per the germline V gene, CDR1 is MNHEY and CDR2 is SMNVEV (reference sequence). Between the trimmed V and J ends, which lost 0 bases and 4 bases, there was a span of 13 bases.

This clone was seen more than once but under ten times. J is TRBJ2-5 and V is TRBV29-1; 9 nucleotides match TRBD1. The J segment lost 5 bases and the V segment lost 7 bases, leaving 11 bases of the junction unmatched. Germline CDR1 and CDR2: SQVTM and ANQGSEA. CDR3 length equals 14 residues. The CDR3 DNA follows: TGCAGCGCCGGGACAGGGAGTTTCAGGGAGACCCAGTACTTC. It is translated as CSAGTGSFRETQYF.

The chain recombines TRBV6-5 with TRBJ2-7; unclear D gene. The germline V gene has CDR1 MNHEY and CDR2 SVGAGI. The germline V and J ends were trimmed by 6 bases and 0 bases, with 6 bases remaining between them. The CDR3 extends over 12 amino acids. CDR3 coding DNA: TGTGCCAGCAGGACCGACTCCTACGAGCAGTACTTC. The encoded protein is CASRTDSYEQYF.

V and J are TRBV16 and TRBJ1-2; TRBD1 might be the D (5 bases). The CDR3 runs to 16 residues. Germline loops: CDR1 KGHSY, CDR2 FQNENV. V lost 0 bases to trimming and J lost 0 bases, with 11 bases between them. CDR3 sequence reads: CASSQSKGTTNYGYTF. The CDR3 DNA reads TGTGCCAGCAGCCAATCGAAGGGGACTACTAACTATGGCTACACCTTC. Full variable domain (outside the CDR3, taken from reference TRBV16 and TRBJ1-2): GEEVAQTPKHLVRGEGQKAKLYCAPIKGHSYVFWYQQVLKNEFKFLISFQNENVFDETGMPKERFSAKCLPNSPCSLEIQATKLEDSAVYFCASSQSKGTTNYGYTFGSGTRLTVV.

CDR3 in DNA: TGTGCCAGCAGGGACGGGGGACAGAACTACGAGCAGTACTTC. Translating gives CASRDGGQNYEQYF. The chain recombines TRBV28 with TRBJ2-7; D might be TRBD1 (7 bases). CDR1 and CDR2 (germline): MDHEN, SYDVKM. This CDR3 comprises 14 residues. With 6 bases removed from V and 3 bases from J, the gap between germline ends came to 15 bases.

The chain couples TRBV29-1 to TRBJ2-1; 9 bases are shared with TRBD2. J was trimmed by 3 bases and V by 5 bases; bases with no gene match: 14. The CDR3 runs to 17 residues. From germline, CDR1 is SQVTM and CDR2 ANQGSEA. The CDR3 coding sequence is TGCAGCGTTAAGCGTGCGGGGGGGCGTAACGTCTACAATGAGCAGTTCTTC. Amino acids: CSVKRAGGRNVYNEQFF.

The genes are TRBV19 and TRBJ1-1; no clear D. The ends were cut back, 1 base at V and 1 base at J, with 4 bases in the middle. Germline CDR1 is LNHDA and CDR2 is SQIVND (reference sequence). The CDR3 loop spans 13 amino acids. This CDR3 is CASSIARNTEAFF. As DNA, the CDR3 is TGTGCCAGTAGTATAGCCCGGAACACTGAAGCTTTCTTT.

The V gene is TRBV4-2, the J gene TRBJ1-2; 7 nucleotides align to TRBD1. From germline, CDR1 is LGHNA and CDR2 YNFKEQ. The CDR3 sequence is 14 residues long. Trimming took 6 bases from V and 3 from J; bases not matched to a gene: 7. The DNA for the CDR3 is TGTGCCAGCAGTCCGACCGGGACAGACTATGGCTACACCTTC. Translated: CASSPTGTDYGYTF.

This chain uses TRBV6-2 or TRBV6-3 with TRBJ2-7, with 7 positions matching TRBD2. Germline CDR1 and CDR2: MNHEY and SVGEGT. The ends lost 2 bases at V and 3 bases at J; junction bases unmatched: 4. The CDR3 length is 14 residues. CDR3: CASSYKGGYYEQYF. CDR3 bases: TGTGCCAGCAGTTACAAGGGAGGGTACTACGAGCAGTACTTC.

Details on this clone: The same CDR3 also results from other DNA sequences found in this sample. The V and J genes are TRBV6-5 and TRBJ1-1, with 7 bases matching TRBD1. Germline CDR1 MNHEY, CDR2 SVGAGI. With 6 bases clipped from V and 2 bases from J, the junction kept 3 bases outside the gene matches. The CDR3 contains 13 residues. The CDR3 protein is CASRRGLNTEAFF. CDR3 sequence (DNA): TGTGCCAGCAGGAGGGGGCTAAACACTGAAGCTTTCTTT.

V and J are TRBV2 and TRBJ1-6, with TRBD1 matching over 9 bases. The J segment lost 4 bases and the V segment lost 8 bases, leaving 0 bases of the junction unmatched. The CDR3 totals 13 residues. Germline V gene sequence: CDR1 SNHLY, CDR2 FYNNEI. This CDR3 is CASGTGYNSPLHF. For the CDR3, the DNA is TGTGCCAGCGGGACAGGGTATAATTCACCCCTCCACTTT.

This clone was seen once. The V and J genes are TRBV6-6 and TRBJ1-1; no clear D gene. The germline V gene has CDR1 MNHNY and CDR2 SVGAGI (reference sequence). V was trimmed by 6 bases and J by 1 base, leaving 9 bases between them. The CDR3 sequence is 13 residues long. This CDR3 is CASSPGWNTEAFF. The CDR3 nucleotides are TGTGCCAGCAGCCCGGGTTGGAACACTGAAGCTTTCTTT.

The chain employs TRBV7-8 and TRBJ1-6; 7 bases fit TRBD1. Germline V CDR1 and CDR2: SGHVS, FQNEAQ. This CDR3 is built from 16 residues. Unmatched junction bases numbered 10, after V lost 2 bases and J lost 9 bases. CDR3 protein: CASSLLGPQGGSPLHF. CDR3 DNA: TGTGCCAGCAGCTTACTTGGGCCGCAGGGGGGTTCACCCCTCCACTTT.

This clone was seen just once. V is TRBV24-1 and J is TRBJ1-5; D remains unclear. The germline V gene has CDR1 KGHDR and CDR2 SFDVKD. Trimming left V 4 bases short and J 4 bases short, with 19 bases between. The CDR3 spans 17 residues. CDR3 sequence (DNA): TGTGCCACCAGTGACCCGGGCCACCCCGAGAAAAATCAGCCCCAGCATTTT. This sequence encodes CATSDPGHPEKNQPQHF.

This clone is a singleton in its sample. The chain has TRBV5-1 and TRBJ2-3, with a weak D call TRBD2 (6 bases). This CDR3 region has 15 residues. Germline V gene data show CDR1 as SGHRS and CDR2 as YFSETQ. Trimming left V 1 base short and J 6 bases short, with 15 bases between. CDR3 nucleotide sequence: TGCGCCAGCAGCTTGCGGGAAGCGGGCCGGGATACGCAGTATTTT. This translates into CASSLREAGRDTQYF. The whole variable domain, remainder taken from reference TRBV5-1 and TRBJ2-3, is KAGVTQTPRYLIKTRGQQVTLSCSPISGHRSVSWYQQTPGQGLQFLFEYFSETQRNKGNFPGRFSGRQFSNSRSEMNVSTLELGDSALYLCASSLREAGRDTQYFGPGTRLTVL.

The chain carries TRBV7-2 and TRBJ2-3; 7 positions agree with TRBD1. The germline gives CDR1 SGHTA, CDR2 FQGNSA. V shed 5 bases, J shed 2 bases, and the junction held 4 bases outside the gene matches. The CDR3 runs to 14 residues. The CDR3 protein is CASSEGGTTDTQYF. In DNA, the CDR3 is TGTGCCAGCAGCGAAGGGGGCACCACAGATACGCAGTATTTT.

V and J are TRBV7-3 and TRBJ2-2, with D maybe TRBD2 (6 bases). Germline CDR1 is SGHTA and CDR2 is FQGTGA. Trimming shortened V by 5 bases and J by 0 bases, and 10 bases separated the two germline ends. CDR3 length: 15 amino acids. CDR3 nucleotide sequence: TGTGCCAGCAGCCGGACTAACCCGAACACCGGGGAGCTGTTTTTT. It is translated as CASSRTNPNTGELFF. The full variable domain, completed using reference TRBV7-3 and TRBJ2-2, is GAGVSQTPSNKVTEKGKYVELRCDPISGHTALYWYRQSLGQGPEFLIYFQGTGAADDSGLPNDRFFAVRPEGSVSTLKIQRTERGDSAVYLCASSRTNPNTGELFFGEGSRLTVL.

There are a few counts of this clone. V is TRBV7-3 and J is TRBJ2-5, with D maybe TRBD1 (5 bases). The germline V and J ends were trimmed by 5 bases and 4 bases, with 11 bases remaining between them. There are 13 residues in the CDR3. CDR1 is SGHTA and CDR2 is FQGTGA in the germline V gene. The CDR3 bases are TGTGCCAGCAGCCCAGGGTACGGAGAGACCCAGTACTTC. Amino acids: CASSPGYGETQYF.

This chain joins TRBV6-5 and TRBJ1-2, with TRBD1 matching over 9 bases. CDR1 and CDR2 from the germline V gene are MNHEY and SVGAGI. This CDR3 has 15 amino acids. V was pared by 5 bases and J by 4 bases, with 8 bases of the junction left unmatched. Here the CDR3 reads CASSSPGQGFYGYTF. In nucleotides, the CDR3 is TGTGCCAGCAGTAGCCCGGGACAGGGCTTCTATGGCTACACCTTC.

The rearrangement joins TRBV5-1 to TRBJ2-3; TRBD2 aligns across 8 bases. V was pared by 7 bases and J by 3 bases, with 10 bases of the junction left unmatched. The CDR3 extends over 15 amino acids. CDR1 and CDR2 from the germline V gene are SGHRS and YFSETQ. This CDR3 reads CASGSSGSRTDTQYF. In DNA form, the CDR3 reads TGCGCCAGCGGTTCCAGCGGGAGTCGGACAGATACGCAGTATTTT.

This CDR3 is CASSSQGALSETQYF. CDR3 coding DNA: TGTGCCAGCAGCTCACAGGGGGCTCTCAGCGAGACCCAGTACTTC. The V and J genes are TRBV7-2 and TRBJ2-5; 9 positions agree with TRBD1. This CDR3 has 15 residues. J gave up 5 bases and V 4 bases, and 8 bases lay outside the gene matches. CDR1 and CDR2 from the germline V gene are SGHTA and FQGNSA.

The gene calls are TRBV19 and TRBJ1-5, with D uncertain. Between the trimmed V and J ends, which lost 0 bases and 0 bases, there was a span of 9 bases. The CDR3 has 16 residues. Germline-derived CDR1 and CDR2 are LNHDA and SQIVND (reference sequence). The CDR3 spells CASSIDTGYSNQPQHF. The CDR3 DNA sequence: TGTGCCAGTAGTATAGATACCGGATATAGCAATCAGCCCCAGCATTTT.

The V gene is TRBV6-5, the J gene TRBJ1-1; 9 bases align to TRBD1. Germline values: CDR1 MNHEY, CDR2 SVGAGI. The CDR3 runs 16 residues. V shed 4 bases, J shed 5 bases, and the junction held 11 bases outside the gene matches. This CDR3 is CASSSNTGGARTEAFF. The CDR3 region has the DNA TGTGCCAGCAGTTCTAATACAGGGGGCGCCAGGACTGAAGCTTTCTTT.